Listed below are T cell receptor beta chains from one sample, sequenced in a study of T cell responses to AZD1222 COVID-19 vaccine. Here immunoSEQ multiplex PCR was the method, and the copy in TCRdb shows in-frame clones only, minus some. The sample records 100,000 to 130,000 clones, roughly 90% being singletons. The sequenced sample was peripheral blood, obtained on day 0 of AZD1222 vaccination. Receptor source: an adult in good health. CDR3s include the opening cysteine and the closing phenylalanine or tryptophan. A D gene is named only where the DNA matches it firmly. Some rows mark clone size as missing; the rest say once, few, many or name a class of expanded clone.

>TRBV2|-|TRBJ1-1|-
CASSEKGFATEAFF
TGTGCCAGCAGTGAAAAGGGGTTCGCCACTGAAGCTTTCTTT
>TRBV4-3|-|TRBJ1-1|TRBD1
CASSRGQGEEAFF
TGCGCCAGCAGCCGGGGACAGGGGGAAGAAGCTTTCTTT
>TRBV7-2|-|TRBJ2-5|-
CASSLRSTRETQYF
TGTGCCAGCAGCCTACGTTCAACGAGGGAGACCCAGTACTTC
>TRBV18|once|TRBJ2-1|TRBD2
CASSPPSGISYNEQFF
TGTGCCAGCTCACCACCGAGCGGGATCTCCTACAATGAGCAGTTCTTC
>TRBV7-9|-|TRBJ1-5|-
CASSSSSRGGQPQHF
TGTGCCAGCAGTTCTTCATCACGAGGGGGACAGCCCCAGCATTTT
>TRBV6-2/TRBV6-3|-|TRBJ2-5|-
CASSRRTAQETQYF
TGTGCCAGCAGTCGACGAACCGCACAAGAGACCCAGTACTTC
>TRBV23-1|-|TRBJ1-5|-
CASSQSRGF
TGCGCCAGCAGTCAATCGCGGGGTTTT
>TRBV6-5|once|TRBJ1-5|-
CASSYRRAGEPQHF
TGTGCCAGCAGTTACAGGAGGGCGGGAGAGCCCCAGCATTTT
>TRBV5-1|once|TRBJ2-7|-
CASSPRDYYEQYF
TGCGCCAGCAGCCCGAGGGATTACTACGAGCAGTACTTC
>TRBV23-1|-|TRBJ2-7|TRBD2
CASSQRVSSGSSYEQYF
TGCGCCAGCAGTCAAAGAGTATCTAGCGGGAGTTCCTACGAGCAGTACTTC
>TRBV5-5|-|TRBJ2-5|-
CASSLTRGSQETQYF
TGTGCCAGCAGCCTAACCCGGGGGTCCCAAGAGACCCAGTACTTC
>TRBV7-9|-|TRBJ1-3|-
CASRFGEDTIYF
TGTGCCAGCAGATTTGGCGAGGACACCATATATTTT
>TRBV29-1|-|TRBJ2-7|-
CSTGAGPGEQYF
TGCAGCACGGGCGCGGGTCCGGGGGAGCAGTACTTC
>TRBV30|-|TRBJ1-2|-
CAWRGNGYTF
TGTGCCTGGAGGGGGAATGGCTACACCTTC
>TRBV18|-|TRBJ2-7|TRBD1
CASSPGQESYEQYF
TGTGCCAGCTCACCAGGACAGGAGTCCTACGAGCAGTACTTC
>TRBV6-2/TRBV6-3|-|TRBJ2-1|-
CASSTAGLVPNEQFF
TGTGCCAGCAGTACGGCGGGGCTAGTTCCTAATGAGCAGTTCTTC
>TRBV5-4|-|TRBJ1-1|-
CASSLTRVMNTEAFF
TGTGCCAGCAGCTTAACCAGGGTTATGAACACTGAAGCTTTCTTT
>TRBV21-1|-|TRBJ1-3|-
CASICPMTSGNTIYF
TGTGCCAGCATCTGCCCGATGACCTCTGGAAACACCATATATTTT
>TRBV6-2/TRBV6-3|once|TRBJ2-1|TRBD2
CASSYLGQGRLTSGSRNEQFF
TGTGCCAGCAGTTACTTAGGACAGGGAAGGTTGACTAGCGGGAGTAGAAATGAGCAGTTCTTC
>TRBV3-1/TRBV3-2|-|TRBJ2-7|TRBD1
CASSQDGQGSSYEQYF
TGTGCCAGCAGCCAAGATGGACAGGGGAGCTCCTACGAGCAGTACTTC
>TRBV5-4|-|TRBJ2-7|-
CASSLASRGASSYEQYF
TGTGCCAGCAGCTTGGCCTCAAGAGGGGCTAGCTCCTACGAGCAGTACTTC
>TRBV30|-|TRBJ2-1|TRBD2
CAWNLAGRQFF
TGTGCCTGGAACCTAGCGGGGCGGCAGTTCTTC
>TRBV7-9|-|TRBJ1-1|-
CASTLVVGTEAFF
TGTGCCAGCACCTTAGTAGTAGGGACAGAAGCTTTCTTT
>TRBV7-9|few|TRBJ2-4|-
CASSLVLAGAKNIQYF
TGTGCCAGCAGCTTAGTCCTAGCCGGGGCCAAAAACATTCAGTACTTC
>TRBV4-2|-|TRBJ2-1|-
CASSQDAGLSYNEQFF
TGTGCCAGCAGCCAAGATGCGGGACTCTCCTACAATGAGCAGTTCTTC
>TRBV29-1|-|TRBJ2-7|-
CSVEARDYEQYF
TGCAGCGTTGAAGCCCGGGACTACGAGCAGTACTTC
>TRBV5-1|-|TRBJ1-2|-
CASSLGGGQNYGYTF
TGCGCCAGCAGCTTGGGGGGCGGGCAGAATTATGGCTACACCTTC
>TRBV6-5|-|TRBJ2-1|TRBD2
CASKTSGDVRNEQFF
TGTGCCAGCAAGACTAGCGGGGATGTAAGGAATGAGCAGTTCTTC
>TRBV30|-|TRBJ1-5|-
CAWSMGILRNQPQHF
TGTGCCTGGAGTATGGGGATACTTAGGAATCAGCCCCAGCATTTT
>TRBV12-2|-|TRBJ1-2|-
CASRLEGRQGLYGYTF
TGTGCAAGTCGCTTAGAGGGTCGTCAGGGGCTGTATGGCTACACCTTC
>TRBV2|-|TRBJ2-2|-
CASSVSWAGELFF
TGTGCCAGCAGTGTATCTTGGGCCGGGGAGCTGTTTTTT
>TRBV24-1|-|TRBJ2-3|-
CATSSLGGGKVTQYF
TGTGCCACCAGTTCTCTAGGAGGGGGCAAAGTTACGCAGTATTTT
>TRBV12-3/TRBV12-4|-|TRBJ1-1|TRBD1
CASKQGNGEAFF
TGTGCCAGTAAACAGGGGAACGGTGAAGCTTTCTTT
>TRBV6-4|-|TRBJ2-1|-
CASSDEVAPFNEQFF
TGTGCCAGCAGTGACGAGGTAGCGCCTTTCAATGAGCAGTTCTTC
>TRBV28|few|TRBJ1-5|-
CASTSAGSPGYSNQPQHF
TGTGCCAGCACCTCAGCTGGGTCGCCGGGGTATAGCAATCAGCCCCAGCATTTT
>TRBV6-2/TRBV6-3|-|TRBJ1-2|TRBD1
CASSRTGESYGYTF
TGTGCCAGCAGCCGGACAGGGGAAAGCTATGGCTACACCTTC
>TRBV6-1|-|TRBJ1-4|-
CASSPDGALGEKLFF
TGTGCCAGCAGTCCCGACGGGGCACTGGGTGAAAAACTGTTTTTT
>TRBV30|-|TRBJ1-2|-
CAWESAYGYTF
TGTGCCTGGGAGTCTGCATATGGCTACACCTTC
>TRBV3-1/TRBV3-2|-|TRBJ2-1|-
CASSPGDRFYNEQFF
TGTGCCAGCAGCCCGGGGGACAGATTTTACAATGAGCAGTTCTTC
>TRBV5-8|few|TRBJ1-1|-
CASSLTGNTEAFF
TGTGCCAGCAGCTTGACGGGGAACACTGAAGCTTTCTTT
>TRBV7-6|once|TRBJ2-7|TRBD2
CASSLGGVAGVPYEQYF
TGTGCCAGCAGCTTAGGGGGGGTGGCGGGAGTGCCCTACGAGCAGTACTTC
>TRBV6-6|-|TRBJ1-5|-
CASSVDSNQPQHF
TGTGCCAGCTCCGTTGATAGCAATCAGCCCCAGCATTTT
>TRBV2|-|TRBJ2-5|TRBD1
CASSKDRDPNETQYF
TGTGCCAGCAGTAAGGACAGGGACCCAAATGAGACCCAGTACTTC
>TRBV5-4|-|TRBJ1-3|-
CASSLDTDPGNTIYF
TGTGCCAGCAGCTTGGATACAGATCCTGGAAACACCATATATTTT
>TRBV5-6|once|TRBJ1-5|-
CASSSYSQPQHF
TGTGCCAGCAGCTCTTATAGTCAGCCCCAGCATTTT